A single T cell receptor (beta chain) is shown here with its context. Its antigen is currently unknown. These data originate in a study of PD-L1 blockade in urothelial cancer. About the study: Atezolizumab was started by patients at some point between 2014 and 2015 at 1,200 mg intravenously every 3 weeks. Blood-derived samples held a median approximately 140,000 T cells. It was at 3 weeks (second dose) and 6 weeks after treatment start that blood was analyzed. Study-wide points: Durable-benefit patients showed greater tumor-associated blood clone expansion at 3 weeks.

CDR3 length: 14 residues. Germline CDR1 SGHDT, CDR2 YYEEEE. V lost 0 bases to trimming and J lost 4 bases, with 10 bases between them. The assay was immunoSEQ multiplex PCR, and TCRdb's table has in-frame clones only and misses some. The sample comprises tens of thousands of clones, about 88% of which are singletons, and about 2% rests with the top ten. The chain employs TRBV5-6 and TRBJ1-1; the D is unclear. This TCR was sampled from a man in his fifties or sixties with urothelial cancer. The material sequenced was PBMCs, taken around atezolizumab (anti-PD-L1) treatment. The CDR3 DNA reads TGTGCCAGCAGCTTGGGGGCCGTGAGCACTGAAGCTTTCTTT. Translation: CASSLGAVSTEAFF.